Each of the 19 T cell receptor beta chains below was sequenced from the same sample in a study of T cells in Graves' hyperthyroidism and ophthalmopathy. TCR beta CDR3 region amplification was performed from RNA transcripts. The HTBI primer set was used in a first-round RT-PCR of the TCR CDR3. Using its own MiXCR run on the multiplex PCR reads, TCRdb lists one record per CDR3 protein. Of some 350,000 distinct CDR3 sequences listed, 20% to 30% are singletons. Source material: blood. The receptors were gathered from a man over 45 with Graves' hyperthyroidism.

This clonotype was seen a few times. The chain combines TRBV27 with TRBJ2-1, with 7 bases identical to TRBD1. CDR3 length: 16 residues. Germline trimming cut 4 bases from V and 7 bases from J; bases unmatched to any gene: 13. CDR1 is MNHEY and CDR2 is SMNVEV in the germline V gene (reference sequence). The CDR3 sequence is CASSYRITGVANEQFF. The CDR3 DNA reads TGTGCCAGCAGTTACAGGATCACAGGGGTGGCGAATGAGCAGTTCTTC.

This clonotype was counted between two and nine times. CDR3 coding DNA: TGTGCCAGCAGTGAAGGGCAGTTCTATGGCTACACCTTC. Translating it yields CASSEGQFYGYTF. This chain joins TRBV2 and TRBJ1-2; the D is unclear. Germline V gene lookup returns CDR1 SNHLY and CDR2 FYNNEI. Trimming pared 1 base from V and 4 bases from J, leaving 7 bases between. The CDR3 has 13 amino acids.

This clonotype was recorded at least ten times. The CDR3, as DNA: TGCGCCAGCAGCCCCTCGGGACAGTCCTCCTACGAGCAGTACTTC. Its translation: CASSPSGQSSYEQYF. The J gene is TRBJ2-7, the V gene TRBV5-1, with 7 bases that match TRBD1. The CDR3 is 15 residues long. Germline CDR1 is SGHRS and CDR2 is YFSETQ. J was trimmed by 0 bases and V by 4 bases; bases with no gene match: 7. Using reference TRBV5-1 and TRBJ2-7 for the parts outside the CDR3, the full variable domain is KAGVTQTPRYLIKTRGQQVTLSCSPISGHRSVSWYQQTPGQGLQFLFEYFSETQRNKGNFPGRFSGRQFSNSRSEMNVSTLELGDSALYLCASSPSGQSSYEQYFGPGTRLTVT.

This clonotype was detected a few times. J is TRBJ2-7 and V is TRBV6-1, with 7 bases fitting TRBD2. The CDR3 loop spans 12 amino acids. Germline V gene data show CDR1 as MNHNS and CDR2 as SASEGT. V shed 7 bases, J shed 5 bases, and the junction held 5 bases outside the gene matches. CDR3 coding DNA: TGTGCCAGCACCCCGGGGGGACACGAGCAGTACTTC. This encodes CASTPGGHEQYF.

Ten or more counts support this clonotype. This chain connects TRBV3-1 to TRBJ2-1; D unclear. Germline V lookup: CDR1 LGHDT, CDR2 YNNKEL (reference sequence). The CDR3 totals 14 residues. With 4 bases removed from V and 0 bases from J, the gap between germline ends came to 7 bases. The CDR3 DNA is TGTGCCAGCAGCCCCAGGAACTCCTACAATGAGCAGTTCTTC. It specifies CASSPRNSYNEQFF.

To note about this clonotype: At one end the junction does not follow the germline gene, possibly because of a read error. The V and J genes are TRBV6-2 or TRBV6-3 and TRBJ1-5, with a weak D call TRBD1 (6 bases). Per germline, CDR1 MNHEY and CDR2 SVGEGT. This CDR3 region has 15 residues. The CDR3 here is CAGREEGVSNQPQHF. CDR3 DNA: TGTGCCGGCAGGGAGGAGGGGGTAAGCAATCAGCCCCAGCATTTT.

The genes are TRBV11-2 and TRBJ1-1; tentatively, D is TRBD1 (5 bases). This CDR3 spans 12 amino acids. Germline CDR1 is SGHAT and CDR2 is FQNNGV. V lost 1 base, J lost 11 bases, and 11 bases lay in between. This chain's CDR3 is CASSLVGDGAFF. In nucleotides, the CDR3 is TGTGCCAGCAGCTTAGTAGGGGATGGGGCTTTCTTT.

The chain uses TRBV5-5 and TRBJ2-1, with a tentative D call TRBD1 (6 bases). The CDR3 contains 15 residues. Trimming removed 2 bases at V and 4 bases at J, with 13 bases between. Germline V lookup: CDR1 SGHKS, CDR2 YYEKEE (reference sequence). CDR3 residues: CASSLDRQLYNEQFF. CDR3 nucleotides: TGTGCCAGCAGCTTAGACAGGCAACTATACAATGAGCAGTTCTTC.

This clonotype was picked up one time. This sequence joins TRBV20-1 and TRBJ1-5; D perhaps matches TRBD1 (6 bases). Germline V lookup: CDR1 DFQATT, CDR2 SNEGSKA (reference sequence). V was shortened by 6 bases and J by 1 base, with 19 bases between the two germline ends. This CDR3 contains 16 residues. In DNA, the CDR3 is TGCAGTGCGAAAGAGGGGGGGGCAAGAAGCAATCAGCCCCAGCATTTT. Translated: CSAKEGGARSNQPQHF.

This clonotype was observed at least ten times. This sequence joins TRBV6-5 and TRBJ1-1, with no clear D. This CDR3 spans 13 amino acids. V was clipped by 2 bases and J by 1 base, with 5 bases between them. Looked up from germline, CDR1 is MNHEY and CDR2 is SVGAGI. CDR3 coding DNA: TGTGCCAGCAGTTACCAGAAGAACACTGAAGCTTTCTTT. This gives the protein CASSYQKNTEAFF.

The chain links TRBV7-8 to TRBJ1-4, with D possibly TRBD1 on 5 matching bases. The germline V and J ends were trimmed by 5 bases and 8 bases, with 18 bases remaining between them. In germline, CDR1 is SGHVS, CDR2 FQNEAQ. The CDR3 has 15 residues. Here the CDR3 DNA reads TGTGCCAGCAGCCCCCTCGGAGGGACCTACGAAAAACTGTTTTTT. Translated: CASSPLGGTYEKLFF.

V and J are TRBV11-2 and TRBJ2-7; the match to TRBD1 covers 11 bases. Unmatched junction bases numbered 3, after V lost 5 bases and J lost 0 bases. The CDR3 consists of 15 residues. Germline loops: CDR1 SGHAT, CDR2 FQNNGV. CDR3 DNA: TGTGCCAGCAGCACCGGGACAGGGGGCTCCTACGAGCAGTACTTC. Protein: CASSTGTGGSYEQYF.

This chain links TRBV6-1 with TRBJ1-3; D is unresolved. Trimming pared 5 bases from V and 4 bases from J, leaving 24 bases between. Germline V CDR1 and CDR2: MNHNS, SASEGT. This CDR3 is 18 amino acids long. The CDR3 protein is CASSYPTMSVGRGNTIYF. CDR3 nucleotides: TGTGCCAGCAGTTACCCCACTATGTCGGTGGGTCGGGGAAACACCATATATTTT.

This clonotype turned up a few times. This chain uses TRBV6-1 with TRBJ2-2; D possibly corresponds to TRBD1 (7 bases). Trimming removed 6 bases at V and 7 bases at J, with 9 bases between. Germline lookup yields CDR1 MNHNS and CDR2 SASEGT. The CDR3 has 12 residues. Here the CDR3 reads CASRQGGGELFF. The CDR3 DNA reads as TGTGCCAGCAGGCAGGGGGGCGGGGAGCTGTTTTTT.

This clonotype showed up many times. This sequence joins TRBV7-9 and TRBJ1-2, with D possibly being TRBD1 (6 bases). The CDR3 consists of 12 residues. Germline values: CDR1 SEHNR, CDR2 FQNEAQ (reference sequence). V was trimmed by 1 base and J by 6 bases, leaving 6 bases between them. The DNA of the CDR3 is TGTGCCAGCAGCTTAGGGACAGATGGCTACACCTTC. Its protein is CASSLGTDGYTF. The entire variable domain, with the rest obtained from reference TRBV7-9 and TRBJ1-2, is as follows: DTGVSQNPRHKITKRGQNVTFRCDPISEHNRLYWYRQTLGQGPEFLTYFQNEAQLEKSRLLSDRFSAERPKGSFSTLEIQRTEQGDSAMYLCASSLGTDGYTFGSGTRLTVV.

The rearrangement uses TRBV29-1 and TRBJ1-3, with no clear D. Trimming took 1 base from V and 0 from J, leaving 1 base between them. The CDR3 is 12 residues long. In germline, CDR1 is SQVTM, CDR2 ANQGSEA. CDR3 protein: CSVEGSGNTIYF. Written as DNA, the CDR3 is TGCAGCGTTGAAGGCTCTGGAAACACCATATATTTT. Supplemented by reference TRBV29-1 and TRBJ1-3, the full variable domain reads SAVISQKPSRDICQRGTSLTIQCQVDSQVTMMFWYRQQPGQSLTLIATANQGSEATYESGFVIDKFPISRPNLTFSTLTVSNMSPEDSSIYLCSVEGSGNTIYFGEGSWLTVV.

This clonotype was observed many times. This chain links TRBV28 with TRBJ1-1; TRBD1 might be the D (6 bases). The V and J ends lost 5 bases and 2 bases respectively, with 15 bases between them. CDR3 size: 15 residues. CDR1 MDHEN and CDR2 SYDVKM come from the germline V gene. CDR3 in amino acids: CASSARTEINTEAFF. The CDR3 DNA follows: TGTGCCAGCAGTGCCCGGACAGAGATTAACACTGAAGCTTTCTTT.

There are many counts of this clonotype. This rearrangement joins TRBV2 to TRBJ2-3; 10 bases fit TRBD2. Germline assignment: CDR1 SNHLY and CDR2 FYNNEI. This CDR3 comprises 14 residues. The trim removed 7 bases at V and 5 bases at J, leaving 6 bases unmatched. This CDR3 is CASKASGSLDTQYF. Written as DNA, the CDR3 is TGTGCCAGCAAAGCTAGCGGGAGTTTAGATACGCAGTATTTT.

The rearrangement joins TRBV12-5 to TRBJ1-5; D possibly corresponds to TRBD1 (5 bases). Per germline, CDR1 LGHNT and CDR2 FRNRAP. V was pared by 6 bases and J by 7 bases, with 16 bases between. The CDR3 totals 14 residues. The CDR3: CASGLTGIRQPQHF. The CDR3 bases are TGTGCTAGTGGCCTTACAGGCATCAGGCAGCCCCAGCATTTT.